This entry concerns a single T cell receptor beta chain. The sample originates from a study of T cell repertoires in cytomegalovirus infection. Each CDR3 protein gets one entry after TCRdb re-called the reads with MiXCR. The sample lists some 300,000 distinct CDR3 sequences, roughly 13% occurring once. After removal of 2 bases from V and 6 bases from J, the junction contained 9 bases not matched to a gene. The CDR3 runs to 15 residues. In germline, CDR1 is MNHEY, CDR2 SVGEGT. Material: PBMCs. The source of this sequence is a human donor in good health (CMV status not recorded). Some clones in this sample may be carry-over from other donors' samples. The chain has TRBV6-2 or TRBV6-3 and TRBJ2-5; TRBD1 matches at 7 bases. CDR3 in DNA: TGTGCCAGCAGTTACGAGTGGACAGGAGCTCAGACCCAGTACTTC. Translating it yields CASSYEWTGAQTQYF.